One sample yielded the 26 T cell receptor beta chains listed below, sequenced in a study of T cells in localized non-small cell lung cancer. Method: immunoSEQ multiplex PCR; TCRdb's copy keeps in-frame clones and lacks some. The data contain about 43,000 clones, 91% of them singletons. The sequences come from PBMCs, collected before any cancer treatment. The receptors were sampled from a woman between 35 and 70 years old with stage II lung adenocarcinoma.

J is TRBJ2-3 and V is TRBV15, with a weak D call TRBD1 (6 bases). V was shortened by 3 bases and J by 4 bases, with 11 bases between the two germline ends. This CDR3 has 14 amino acids. Per the germline V gene, CDR1 is LNHNV and CDR2 is YYDKDF (reference sequence). The CDR3 protein is CATSSSGEPDTQYF. As DNA, the CDR3 is TGTGCCACCAGCAGTTCAGGGGAGCCAGATACGCAGTATTTT.

The V and J genes are TRBV29-1 and TRBJ1-1; perhaps TRBD1 as D (6 bases). Per germline, CDR1 SQVTM and CDR2 ANQGSEA. This CDR3 has 12 residues. The CDR3 loop is CSARTANTEAFF. In DNA, the CDR3 is TGCAGTGCAAGGACAGCGAACACTGAAGCTTTCTTT.

The chain has TRBV7-9 and TRBJ1-6; D perhaps matches TRBD1 (6 bases). V lost 5 bases and J 4 bases, leaving 9 bases between the germline ends. This CDR3 has 14 residues. CDR1 is SEHNR, CDR2 FQNEAQ, per germline (reference sequence). The CDR3 DNA reads as TGTGCCAGCAGCCCGGACAGTTATAATTCACCCCTCCACTTT. Translated, it gives CASSPDSYNSPLHF.

The rearrangement uses TRBV28 and TRBJ2-5, with D unresolved. TRBJ2-7 matches the DNA end more closely, so the J call is doubtful. This CDR3 contains 12 residues. The V gene's germline CDR1 is MDHEN and CDR2 SYDVKM. The CDR3 is CASRRALYEQYF. The CDR3 nucleotides are TGTGCCAGCAGAAGAGCTCTGTACGAGCAGTACTTC.

This chain connects TRBV10-1 to TRBJ2-3; 8 nucleotides agree with TRBD2. The CDR3 spans 17 residues. Germline assignment: CDR1 WNHNN and CDR2 SYGVQD (reference sequence). The V and J ends lost 2 bases and 4 bases, in that order; junction bases with no gene match: 11. This chain's CDR3 is CASSEGSPGLVSDTQYF. The CDR3 DNA sequence: TGCGCCAGCAGTGAGGGGTCACCGGGACTAGTTTCAGATACGCAGTATTTT.

The J gene is TRBJ2-2, the V gene TRBV11-1, with D possibly being TRBD1 (9 bases). This CDR3 comprises 18 residues. The germline V gene has CDR1 SGHAT and CDR2 FQDESV (reference sequence). V shed 4 bases and J shed 5 bases, with 23 bases lying between them. The CDR3 here is CASSSPSGGTGLTGELFF. The CDR3 DNA reads as TGTGCCAGCAGCTCTCCCTCGGGAGGGACAGGGTTGACCGGGGAGCTGTTTTTT.

This chain links TRBV15 with TRBJ1-4; 8 bases line up with TRBD1. CDR1 LNHNV and CDR2 YYDKDF come from the germline V gene (reference sequence). The CDR3 contains 17 residues. The V and J ends lost 1 base and 8 bases, in that order; junction bases with no gene match: 12. This CDR3 is CATSRGGIGTGQEKLFF. CDR3 nucleotides: TGTGCCACCAGCAGAGGGGGAATAGGGACAGGACAGGAAAAACTGTTTTTT.

This CDR3 reads CATSTGSSGNTIYF. CDR3 coding DNA: TGTGCCACCAGCACAGGGAGCTCTGGAAACACCATATATTTT. The chain links TRBV15 to TRBJ1-3, with D tentatively TRBD1 (5 bases). The V gene's germline CDR1 is LNHNV and CDR2 YYDKDF (reference sequence). With 4 bases removed from V and 0 bases from J, the gap between germline ends came to 7 bases. CDR3 length: 14 residues.

The CDR3 nucleotides are TGTGCCAGCATGGGACAGTCCACAGATACGCAGTATTTT. Translating it yields CASMGQSTDTQYF. The rearrangement uses TRBV6-5 and TRBJ2-3; TRBD1 aligns across 7 bases. This CDR3 has 13 amino acids. The germline CDR1 and CDR2 sequences are MNHEY and SVGAGI. The trim removed 7 bases at V and 2 bases at J, leaving 3 bases unmatched.

The chain has TRBV6-4 and TRBJ1-2; 8 bases agree with TRBD1. This CDR3 is 13 amino acids long. V dropped 8 bases and J dropped 4; count of bases not matched to a gene: 6. Germline CDR1 is MRHNA and CDR2 is SNTAGT. The CDR3 nucleotides read TGTGCCAGCCAATCCGGGACAGGCTATGGCTACACCTTC. Protein sequence: CASQSGTGYGYTF.

The chain employs TRBV2 and TRBJ1-5, with TRBD1 matching over 9 bases. Trimming cost V 3 bases and J 7 bases; bases outside gene matches: 10. This CDR3 spans 16 amino acids. Germline CDR1 SNHLY, CDR2 FYNNEI. The CDR3 DNA is TGTGCCAGCAGTGATGGGGGACAGGGTCCCCGACAGCCCCAGCATTTT. Its translation: CASSDGGQGPRQPQHF.

The chain is built from TRBV5-1 and TRBJ1-1; D unresolved. Trimming removed 1 base from V and 3 bases from J, with 7 bases in between. The CDR3 is 13 amino acids. In germline, CDR1 is SGHRS, CDR2 YFSETQ. CDR3 in amino acids: CASSLNGDTEAFF. The CDR3 coding sequence is TGCGCCAGCAGCTTGAACGGAGACACTGAAGCTTTCTTT.

This rearrangement joins TRBV6-1 to TRBJ1-2, with a possible D match to TRBD1 (5 bases). This CDR3 is built from 15 residues. Germline CDR1 reads MNHNS; CDR2 reads SASEGT. Trimming stripped 8 bases from V and 4 bases from J, with 20 bases between. CDR3 sequence (DNA): TGTGCCAGCGCACCCCGGGGCGGGAGTTCCTATGGCTACACCTTC. Translating it yields CASAPRGGSSYGYTF.

The rearrangement uses TRBV18 and TRBJ1-6; the D gene is possibly TRBD1 (5 bases). The ends were cut back, 1 base at V and 9 bases at J, with 10 bases in the middle. CDR1 KGHSH and CDR2 LQKENI come from the germline V gene. The CDR3 totals 14 residues. CDR3 loop: CASSPQGEGSPLHF. The CDR3 bases are TGTGCCAGCTCACCACAAGGGGAAGGTTCACCCCTCCACTTT.

The chain joins TRBV9 to TRBJ1-4, with D maybe TRBD1 (6 bases). The V gene lost 7 bases and the J gene lost 7 bases, with 17 bases spanning the gap. The CDR3 contains 14 residues. Per the germline V gene, CDR1 is SGDLS and CDR2 is YYNGEE. CDR3 sequence: CASSRTVGTEKLFF. The CDR3 DNA follows: TGTGCCAGCTCCCGGACAGTGGGGACTGAAAAACTGTTTTTT. Complete variable domain (other parts from reference TRBV9 and TRBJ1-4): DSGVTQTPKHLITATGQRVTLRCSPRSGDLSVYWYQQSLDQGLQFLIQYYNGEERAKGNILERFSAQQFPDLHSELNLSSLELGDSALYFCASSRTVGTEKLFFGSGTQLSVL.

V usage is TRBV5-4 and J usage is TRBJ2-3, with D tentatively TRBD1 (6 bases). The CDR3 spans 14 residues. With 1 base removed from V and 5 bases from J, the gap between germline ends came to 11 bases. Germline V CDR1 and CDR2: SGHNT, YYREEE (reference sequence). The CDR3 loop reads CASSLNREGDTQYF. The CDR3 coding sequence is TGTGCCAGCAGCTTGAACAGGGAAGGAGATACGCAGTATTTT. Variable domain in full (rest from reference TRBV5-4 and TRBJ2-3): ETGVTQSPTHLIKTRGQQVTLRCSSQSGHNTVSWYQQALGQGPQFIFQYYREEENGRGNFPPRFSGLQFPNYSSELNVNALELDDSALYLCASSLNREGDTQYFGPGTRLTVL.

The table lists this clone with a count of one. The rearrangement links TRBV7-3 to TRBJ1-2; 11 nucleotides match TRBD1. CDR1 and CDR2 from the germline V gene are SGHTA and FQGTGA. V gave up 5 bases and J gave up 10 bases; unmatched junction bases: 6. The CDR3 is 13 residues long. The CDR3 nucleotides are TGTGCCAGCAGCCCAGGACAGGGGGCCATCTACACCTTC. Protein product: CASSPGQGAIYTF. The full variable domain, in which reference TRBV7-3 and TRBJ1-2 provide the parts outside the CDR3, is GAGVSQTPSNKVTEKGKYVELRCDPISGHTALYWYRQSLGQGPEFLIYFQGTGAADDSGLPNDRFFAVRPEGSVSTLKIQRTERGDSAVYLCASSPGQGAIYTFGSGTRLTVV.

This clone was picked up one time. The chain is built from TRBV7-8 and TRBJ2-7, with D possibly matching TRBD1 (5 bases). CDR1 and CDR2 (germline): SGHVS, FQNEAQ. The V and J ends lost 0 bases and 4 bases respectively, with 10 bases between them. The CDR3 totals 14 residues. Written as DNA, the CDR3 is TGTGCCAGCAGCTTAGCTGGTAGGGGTTACGAGCAGTACTTC. It translates to CASSLAGRGYEQYF.

The chain employs TRBV5-4 and TRBJ1-2, with a weak D call TRBD1 (5 bases). In germline, CDR1 is SGHNT, CDR2 YYREEE (reference sequence). This CDR3 has 14 amino acids. The V end lost 4 bases, the J end lost 4 bases, and 14 bases lay between the germline ends. CDR3 amino acids: CASSGGFDLYGYTF. Written as DNA, the CDR3 is TGTGCCAGCAGCGGGGGATTCGATCTCTATGGCTACACCTTC.

The sample holds a few counts of this clone. The CDR3 region is CASSTDPPGTGVEKLFF. The CDR3 coding sequence is TGCGCCAGCAGCACGGACCCCCCGGGGACAGGTGTTGAAAAACTGTTTTTT. This rearrangement joins TRBV5-1 to TRBJ1-4; 8 bases are a match to TRBD1. Germline-derived CDR1 and CDR2 are SGHRS and YFSETQ. The junction had 15 bases not matched to a gene; V was cut back by 4 bases and J by 7 bases. The CDR3 totals 17 residues.

This sequence joins TRBV28 and TRBJ2-4; D may correspond to TRBD1 or TRBD2 (6 bases each). Germline V gives CDR1 MDHEN, CDR2 SYDVKM. Deletions cut 2 bases from V and 5 bases from J, with 10 bases between. The CDR3 has 14 amino acids. The CDR3 bases are TGTGCCAGCAGTTTACGGGGGCTGGAAAACATTCAGTACTTC. Translating gives CASSLRGLENIQYF.

The chain employs TRBV10-3 and TRBJ2-7; possibly TRBD2 for D (7 bases). The CDR3 spans 13 residues. Trimming took off 10 bases at V and 3 bases at J, with 16 bases between the two ends. The germline gives CDR1 ENHRY, CDR2 SYGVKD. The CDR3 bases are TGTGCCACTTCGGAAGGGGGGGACTACGAGCAGTACTTC. It yields the protein CATSEGGDYEQYF.

The rearrangement uses TRBV7-8 and TRBJ2-1, with D perhaps TRBD2 (6 bases). Trimming removed 5 bases at V and 0 bases at J, with 14 bases between. Germline CDR1 reads SGHVS; CDR2 reads FQNEAQ. The CDR3 is made up of 16 amino acids. The CDR3 loop reads CASSPLRGPSYNEQFF. The CDR3 bases are TGTGCCAGCAGCCCTTTGCGGGGCCCCTCCTACAATGAGCAGTTCTTC.

The rearrangement joins TRBV7-9 to TRBJ1-4; D is uncertain. The CDR3 covers 14 residues. The germline V gene encodes CDR1 SEHNR and CDR2 FQNEAQ (reference sequence). V was shortened by 3 bases and J by 2 bases, with 7 bases between the two germline ends. CDR3 loop: CASSFLNTNEKLFF. DNA of the CDR3: TGTGCCAGCAGCTTCCTTAATACTAATGAAAAACTGTTTTTT.

This chain joins TRBV5-1 and TRBJ2-7; 7 nucleotides align to TRBD1. Trimming took 6 bases from V and 2 from J; bases not matched to a gene: 8. This CDR3 contains 14 residues. Per germline, CDR1 SGHRS and CDR2 YFSETQ. The chain's CDR3 is CASIPGTEPYEQYF. The CDR3 coding sequence is TGCGCCAGCATTCCCGGGACAGAACCCTACGAGCAGTACTTC.

This chain joins TRBV28 and TRBJ1-4; D gene unclear. V lost 11 bases to trimming and J lost 7 bases, with 17 bases between them. The CDR3 sequence is 13 residues long. Germline V gives CDR1 MDHEN, CDR2 SYDVKM. DNA of the CDR3: TGTGCCTCCCTGGAGGGAGTCGGTGAAAAACTGTTTTTT. Translation gives CASLEGVGEKLFF.